Detailed here is one T cell receptor (beta chain). These data belong to a study of blood T cell repertoires in COVID-19. Across the study: Italy, Spain and the United States were the sources of the convalescent and acute COVID-19 samples. Sources were T cells, B-cell-depleted T cells, or PBMCs; the material itself was cDNA or gDNA.

V lost 0 bases, J lost 1 base, and 6 bases stayed unmatched. Germline V gene data show CDR1 as LGHDT and CDR2 as YNNKEL (reference sequence). The CDR3 runs 16 residues. Only in-frame clones appear in the TCRdb table, and some are missing; sequencing was by immunoSEQ multiplex PCR. This sample carries under 200,000 clones, 70% to 90% of them seen once, and the ten largest clones take roughly 21%. The rearrangement links TRBV3-1 (or the pseudogene TRBV3-2) to TRBJ2-7; 7 bases are shared with TRBD2. The sequenced material came from peripheral blood. This clonotype originated in a man between 60 and 75 years old with active or convalescent COVID-19. The CDR3 DNA sequence: TGTGCCAGCAGCCAAGATCCTTTGCGGGGGTCCTACGAGCAGTACTTC. As protein: CASSQDPLRGSYEQYF.